The T cell receptor beta chain under discussion was sequenced for a study of shared clonotypes between healthy human individuals. Everyone who donated was a Caucasian adult who lived in Nashville, Tennessee. Remarks on this clone: Its antigen is not identified.

Over several immunoSEQ plates, each subset's genomic DNA was distributed in even portions. Sorted-subset replicate PCR reactions were performed with approximately 180 ng DNA, corresponding to about 30,000 T cell genomes. The method was immunoSEQ multiplex PCR; TCRdb's version includes in-frame clones alone and lacks a portion of them. The table shows about 2.4 million clones, with over 85% occurring only once. Overall study results and limits: Tissue TCR repertoires likely differ from these blood-only repertoires.

The clonotype was recovered from a man aged 18 to 30 in good health. Some clones in this sample may be carry-over from other donors' samples. Sequenced sample: naive CD4+ T cells from PBMCs. Subset of the sample: CD45RA+ positively selected.

The CDR3 reads CASSLRVTRTEAFF. CDR3 bases: TGTGCCAGCAGCTTAAGGGTAACCAGGACTGAAGCTTTCTTT. This chain links TRBV11-2 with TRBJ1-1, with D unresolved. The CDR3 consists of 14 residues. Germline CDR1 SGHAT, CDR2 FQNNGV. The ends were cut back, 2 bases at V and 5 bases at J, with 12 bases in the middle.